The 2 T cell receptor beta chains presented below share a single source sample, sequenced in a study of T cell repertoires in cytomegalovirus infection. TCRdb analysed the reads with MiXCR anew, one entry per CDR3 protein. Seen here are around 750,000 distinct CDR3 sequences, about 31% observed once, and the top ten hold around an eighth. For these receptors, no antigen is known. The sample consisted of cultured CD8+ T cells from PBMCs, taken from culture after CMV antigen stimulation. These receptors all come from a human donor in good health (CMV status not recorded). Some clones in this sample may be carry-over from other donors' samples.

The chain uses TRBV6-6 and TRBJ1-1; perhaps TRBD1 as D (5 bases). The CDR3 spans 14 residues. The germline V and J ends were trimmed by 7 bases and 4 bases, with 16 bases remaining between them. The germline V gene has CDR1 MNHNY and CDR2 SVGAGI (reference sequence). The CDR3 bases are TGTGCCAGCATCTCCTCAGGGTTTGGCACTGAAGCTTTCTTT. Translation: CASISSGFGTEAFF.

V is TRBV19 and J is TRBJ1-5, with D uncertain. Germline V gene data show CDR1 as LNHDA and CDR2 as SQIVND (reference sequence). The CDR3 spans 14 residues. V was pared by 3 bases and J by 5 bases, with 11 bases between. The CDR3 region is CASSIADQDQPQHF. The DNA for the CDR3 is TGTGCCAGTAGTATTGCGGACCAGGATCAGCCCCAGCATTTT.